Below are 26 T cell receptor beta chains sequenced from a single sample in a study of metastatic and nonmetastatic thyroid tumors (dated by TCRdb to the early 2020s). No treatment had been received by any patient before thyroid surgery. Library preparation was by PCR. The instrument was an Illumina HiSeq 4000. The public reads were run again by TCRdb, first through fastp at Q25 and then through MiXCR, and only productive beta chains were kept. The sample table shows approximately 24,000 clones, and under 25% are seen once. The leading ten clones occupy over 10% of the sample. The sample comprised blood. These receptors were collected from a male donor with papillary thyroid cancer or a benign thyroid nodule (not recorded which). Some clones in this sample may be carry-over from other donors' samples.

This clone was picked up many times. This could be a read error, since a much larger clone is one nucleotide away. The sample has other DNA sequences that encode this CDR3 too. This chain uses TRBV5-1 with TRBJ2-7, with D hard to call. CDR1 is SGHRS, CDR2 YFSETQ, per germline. CDR3 size: 13 residues. V was shortened by 4 bases and J by 0 bases, with 8 bases between the two germline ends. CDR3 DNA sequence: TGCGCCAGCAGCCTGGCCCTCTCCTACGAGCAGTACTTC. Translated, it gives CASSLALSYEQYF.

Ten or more counts support this clone. This chain uses TRBV6-2 or TRBV6-3 with TRBJ2-3, with 12 nucleotides matching TRBD2. This CDR3 comprises 18 residues. CDR1 MNHEY and CDR2 SVGEGT come from the germline V gene. The J segment lost 6 bases and the V segment lost 2 bases, leaving 12 bases of the junction unmatched. CDR3 residues: CASSYPSSGRASGDTQYF. The CDR3 DNA reads TGTGCCAGCAGTTACCCATCTAGCGGGAGGGCGTCCGGTGATACGCAGTATTTT.

This clone was seen repeatedly, ten times or more. V is TRBV10-3 and J is TRBJ2-1, with TRBD1 as a possible D gene (6 bases). V dropped 5 bases and J dropped 8 bases, with 10 bases sitting between them. Germline V gene lookup returns CDR1 ENHRY and CDR2 SYGVKD. The CDR3 runs to 12 residues. CDR3 bases: TGTGCCATCAGTACCAGGGGCGATGAGCAGTTCTTC. Amino acid sequence: CAISTRGDEQFF.

This clone is classed as medium-sized. The rearrangement links TRBV6-1 to TRBJ2-7; TRBD2 might be the D (6 bases). The CDR3 has 14 amino acids. V lost 7 bases and J lost 3, with 16 bases in between. Looked up from germline, CDR1 is MNHNS and CDR2 is SASEGT. The CDR3 DNA reads as TGTGCCAGCAAGGAGGGGCAGGGCTACTACGAGCAGTACTTC. Protein sequence: CASKEGQGYYEQYF.

This clone showed up many times. This chain connects TRBV7-9 to TRBJ2-7; 12 bases are shared with TRBD1. With V trimmed by 9 bases and J by 3 bases, 9 bases remained unmatched. The CDR3 has 15 amino acids. Germline assignment: CDR1 SEHNR and CDR2 FQNEAQ (reference sequence). The CDR3 nucleotides read TGTGCCAGTATAACCGGGACAGGGGGCGTCTACGAGCAGTACTTC. This encodes CASITGTGGVYEQYF.

This clone was picked up many times. In nucleotides, the CDR3 is TGTGCCAGCAGCGTAACTAGCGGAAGATCCTACGAGCAGTACTTC. Amino acids: CASSVTSGRSYEQYF. The chain links TRBV9 to TRBJ2-7; 8 positions agree with TRBD2. Germline CDR1 SGDLS, CDR2 YYNGEE. The length of the CDR3 is 15 residues. V lost 1 base and J lost 1; bases outside the gene matches: 4.

This clone was recorded many times. V usage is TRBV27 and J usage is TRBJ2-7, with a possible D match to TRBD2 (5 bases). The CDR3 consists of 13 residues. Germline V lookup: CDR1 MNHEY, CDR2 SMNVEV (reference sequence). The V end lost 2 bases, the J end lost 3 bases, and 8 bases lay between the germline ends. CDR3 bases: TGTGCCAGCAGTTTAGGACTGATCTACGAGCAGTACTTC. It specifies CASSLGLIYEQYF.

This clone has at least ten counts. The chain combines TRBV24-1 with TRBJ2-1; a possible D gene is TRBD2 (6 bases). The V end lost 5 bases, the J end lost 7 bases, and 17 bases lay between the germline ends. CDR1 is KGHDR, CDR2 SFDVKD, per germline. The CDR3 has 15 residues. The CDR3 bases are TGTGCCACCAGTGGAAGACTAGGAGGGGAGAATGAGCAGTTCTTC. Translating gives CATSGRLGGENEQFF.

The chain joins TRBV19 to TRBJ1-5, with D unclear. The CDR3 totals 13 residues. Germline loops: CDR1 LNHDA, CDR2 SQIVND (reference sequence). V lost 5 bases, J lost 10 bases, and 15 bases lay in between. As DNA, the CDR3 is TGTGCCAGTAGTCTACTTAGCAATTATCCCCAGCATTTT. Its protein product is CASSLLSNYPQHF.

CDR3 DNA sequence: TGTGCCAGCTCACCCCCTAGGGGACAGAGCTCCTACGAGCAGTACTTC. Translating gives CASSPPRGQSSYEQYF. V gene TRBV18 combines with J gene TRBJ2-7; TRBD1 matches at 7 bases. Germline assignment: CDR1 KGHSH and CDR2 LQKENI. The junction had 8 bases not matched to a gene; V was cut back by 3 bases and J by 0 bases. CDR3 length: 16 amino acids.

This clone was seen at least ten times. The rearrangement joins TRBV18 to TRBJ2-7; D gene unclear. Germline-derived CDR1 and CDR2 are KGHSH and LQKENI. V was cut by 0 bases and J by 9 bases, with 12 bases left in between. The CDR3 is made up of 13 amino acids. CDR3 amino acids: CASSPPDGATQYF. CDR3 nucleotide sequence: TGTGCCAGCTCACCACCGGATGGAGCAACGCAGTACTTC.

At least ten counts were recorded for this clone. The CDR3 nucleotides are TGTGCCTGGACCAAACGGGAGTATGAGCCCCAGCATTTT. Residues: CAWTKREYEPQHF. The chain couples TRBV30 to TRBJ1-5, with D hard to call. The V end was cut by 4 bases, the J end by 8 bases, with 15 bases between. There are 13 residues in the CDR3. CDR1 is GTSNPN, CDR2 SVGIG, per germline (reference sequence).

This clone has ten or more counts. The chain has TRBV18 and TRBJ1-4; D is undetermined. Per the germline V gene, CDR1 is KGHSH and CDR2 is LQKENI. Trimming removed 3 bases at V and 0 bases at J, with 5 bases between. This CDR3 region has 14 residues. The chain's CDR3 is CASSPQATNEKLFF. Here the CDR3 DNA reads TGTGCCAGCTCACCCCAGGCAACTAATGAAAAACTGTTTTTT. Complete variable domain (other parts from reference TRBV18 and TRBJ1-4): NAGVMQNPRHLVRRRGQEARLRCSPMKGHSHVYWYRQLPEEGLKFMVYLQKENIIDESGMPKERFSAEFPKEGPSILRIQQVVRGDSAAYFCASSPQATNEKLFFGSGTQLSVL.

This clone was counted ten times or more. The chain has TRBV10-1 and TRBJ2-1, with no clear D. Trimming took 2 bases from V and 4 from J, leaving 3 bases between them. The CDR3 consists of 12 residues. Germline CDR1 WNHNN, CDR2 SYGVQD (reference sequence). The CDR3 spells CASSEMYNEQFF. For the CDR3, the DNA is TGCGCCAGCAGTGAGATGTACAATGAGCAGTTCTTC.

This clone was counted at least ten times. The chain carries TRBV5-4 and TRBJ2-3, with a tentative D call TRBD1 (5 bases). The end of the DNA is better explained by TRBJ1-5, so the J call may be wrong. Germline values: CDR1 SGHNT, CDR2 YYREEE (reference sequence). There are 18 residues in the CDR3. CDR3 protein: CASSLVYQRGDGGDTQHF. CDR3 in DNA: TGTGCCAGCAGCTTGGTATATCAGCGGGGCGACGGTGGAGATACGCAGCATTTT.

The chain combines TRBV30 with TRBJ2-1; D is possibly TRBD2 (6 bases). This CDR3 is built from 17 residues. Per germline, CDR1 GTSNPN and CDR2 SVGIG (reference sequence). V was pared by 0 bases and J by 4 bases, with 19 bases between. CDR3 sequence reads: CAWSVLAAGREYNEQFF. CDR3 DNA: TGTGCCTGGAGTGTACTTGCCGCGGGGCGCGAGTACAATGAGCAGTTCTTC.

The chain employs TRBV25-1 and TRBJ2-7, with D tentatively TRBD1 (5 bases). Germline V gives CDR1 MGHDK, CDR2 SYGVNS. CDR3 length equals 13 residues. Trimming shortened V by 2 bases and J by 2 bases, and 7 bases separated the two germline ends. The CDR3, as DNA: TGTGCCAGCAGTGAACAGGGTACCTACGAGCAGTACTTC. As protein: CASSEQGTYEQYF.

This clone was seen at least ten times. The chain couples TRBV9 to TRBJ2-7; possible D gene TRBD2, 6 bases. Trimming pared 4 bases from V and 0 bases from J, leaving 11 bases between. Per germline, CDR1 SGDLS and CDR2 YYNGEE. The CDR3 has 14 residues. The CDR3 DNA reads TGTGCCAGCAGCCCGGGACTGAACTCCTACGAGCAGTACTTC. Protein: CASSPGLNSYEQYF.

V usage is TRBV28 and J usage is TRBJ2-7, with no clear D. The CDR3 is 15 residues long. Trimming stripped 3 bases from V and 3 bases from J, with 15 bases between. The germline V gene has CDR1 MDHEN and CDR2 SYDVKM. The CDR3 region has the DNA TGTGCCAGCAGTTTGGGGTGGTGTTTCGGCTACGAGCAGTACTTC. This codes for CASSLGWCFGYEQYF. Looking up the rest from reference TRBV28 and TRBJ2-7 gives the full variable domain: DVKVTQSSRYLVKRTGEKVFLECVQDMDHENMFWYRQDPGLGLRLIYFSYDVKMKEKGDIPEGYSVSREKKERFSLILESASTNQTSMYLCASSLGWCFGYEQYFGPGTRLTVT.

This clone was recorded a few times. This chain uses TRBV27 with TRBJ2-5; D not certain. Germline assignment: CDR1 MNHEY and CDR2 SMNVEV (reference sequence). V was cut by 5 bases and J by 5 bases, with 9 bases left in between. The CDR3 has 12 residues. CDR3: CASSPSRETQYF. The CDR3 nucleotides read TGTGCCAGCAGTCCCTCCCGGGAGACCCAGTACTTC.

In this sample, this clone turned up many times. The V call is TRBV28, the J call TRBJ2-4, with D perhaps matching TRBD1 (7 bases). The ends were cut back, 4 bases at V and 7 bases at J, with 17 bases in the middle. Germline lookup yields CDR1 MDHEN and CDR2 SYDVKM. The CDR3 runs to 15 residues. The CDR3 DNA reads TGTGCCAGCAGTTCTCGACAGGGTCGGGGGAACATTCAGTACTTC. It encodes CASSSRQGRGNIQYF.

By sample fraction, this clone is medium-sized. The chain combines TRBV19 with TRBJ1-1; TRBD1 might be the D (6 bases). V was trimmed by 3 bases and J by 5 bases, leaving 10 bases between them. In germline, CDR1 is LNHDA, CDR2 SQIVND (reference sequence). The length of the CDR3 is 13 residues. In DNA form, the CDR3 reads TGTGCCAGTAGTATCGGACAGTTGACTGAAGCTTTCTTT. This translates into CASSIGQLTEAFF.

This clone has more than one count but fewer than ten. The V gene is TRBV5-1, the J gene TRBJ2-7; tentative D call: TRBD1 (6 bases). CDR3 size: 15 residues. Per the germline V gene, CDR1 is SGHRS and CDR2 is YFSETQ. The germline V and J ends were trimmed by 1 base and 3 bases, with 14 bases remaining between them. Here the CDR3 reads CASSLSGDIYYEQYF. The CDR3 region has the DNA TGCGCCAGCAGCTTGTCTGGGGACATATACTACGAGCAGTACTTC. The entire variable domain, with the rest obtained from reference TRBV5-1 and TRBJ2-7, is as follows: KAGVTQTPRYLIKTRGQQVTLSCSPISGHRSVSWYQQTPGQGLQFLFEYFSETQRNKGNFPGRFSGRQFSNSRSEMNVSTLELGDSALYLCASSLSGDIYYEQYFGPGTRLTVT.

This clone is judged medium-sized. The chain uses TRBV11-3 and TRBJ2-2; a weak D match, TRBD2 (6 bases). The length of the CDR3 is 14 residues. Per the germline V gene, CDR1 is SGHNT and CDR2 is YENEEA. V dropped 3 bases and J dropped 4 bases, with 9 bases sitting between them. For the CDR3, the DNA is TGTGCCAGCAGCTTCCAGGGAGGCACCGGGGAGCTGTTTTTT. Amino acids: CASSFQGGTGELFF. The full variable domain, its missing parts supplied by reference TRBV11-3 and TRBJ2-2, is EAGVVQSPRYKIIEKKQPVAFWCNPISGHNTLYWYLQNLGQGPELLIRYENEEAVDDSQLPKDRFSAERLKGVDSTLKIQPAELGDSAVYLCASSFQGGTGELFFGEGSRLTVL.

This clone was seen only a few times. The chain is built from TRBV29-1 and TRBJ2-5; maybe TRBD1 (7 bases). Trimming shortened V by 4 bases and J by 5 bases, and 17 bases separated the two germline ends. This CDR3 is built from 14 residues. CDR1 is SQVTM, CDR2 ANQGSEA, per germline. CDR3 in amino acids: CSVARGESGETQYF. The CDR3 DNA is TGCAGCGTTGCCAGGGGGGAATCGGGGGAGACCCAGTACTTC.

In this sample, this clone turned up many times. The V call is TRBV5-1, the J call TRBJ2-7; the D call may be TRBD1 or TRBD2 (5 bases each). The germline gives CDR1 SGHRS, CDR2 YFSETQ. The CDR3 loop spans 13 amino acids. The germline V and J ends were trimmed by 4 bases and 2 bases, with 10 bases remaining between them. CDR3 protein: CASSAGTAYEQYF. CDR3 in DNA: TGCGCCAGCAGCGCTGGGACGGCCTACGAGCAGTACTTC.